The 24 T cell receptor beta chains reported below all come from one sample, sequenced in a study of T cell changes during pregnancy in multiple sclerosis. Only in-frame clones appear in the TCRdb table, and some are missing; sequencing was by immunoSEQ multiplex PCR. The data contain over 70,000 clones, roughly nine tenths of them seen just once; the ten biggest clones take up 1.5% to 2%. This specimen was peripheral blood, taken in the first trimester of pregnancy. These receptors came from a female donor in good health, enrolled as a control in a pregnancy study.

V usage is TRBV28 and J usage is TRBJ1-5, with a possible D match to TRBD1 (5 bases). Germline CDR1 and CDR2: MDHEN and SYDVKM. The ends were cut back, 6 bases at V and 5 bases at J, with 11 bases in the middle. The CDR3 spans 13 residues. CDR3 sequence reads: CASREGWDQPQHF. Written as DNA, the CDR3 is TGTGCCAGCAGGGAGGGGTGGGATCAGCCCCAGCATTTT.

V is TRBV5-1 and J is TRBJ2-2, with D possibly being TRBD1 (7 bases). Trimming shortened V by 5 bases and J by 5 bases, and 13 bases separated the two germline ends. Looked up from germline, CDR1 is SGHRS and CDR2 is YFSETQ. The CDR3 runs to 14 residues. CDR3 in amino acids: CASRLQGGTGELFF. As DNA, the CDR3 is TGCGCCAGCAGACTCCAGGGGGGAACCGGGGAGCTGTTTTTT. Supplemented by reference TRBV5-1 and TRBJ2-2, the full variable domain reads KAGVTQTPRYLIKTRGQQVTLSCSPISGHRSVSWYQQTPGQGLQFLFEYFSETQRNKGNFPGRFSGRQFSNSRSEMNVSTLELGDSALYLCASRLQGGTGELFFGEGSRLTVL.

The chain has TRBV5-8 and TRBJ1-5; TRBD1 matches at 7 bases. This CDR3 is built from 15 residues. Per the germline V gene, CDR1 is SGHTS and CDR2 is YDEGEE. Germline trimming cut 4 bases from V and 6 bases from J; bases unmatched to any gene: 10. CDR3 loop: CASSGNRGTIQPQHF. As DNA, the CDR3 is TGTGCCAGCAGCGGTAACAGGGGTACCATTCAGCCCCAGCATTTT.

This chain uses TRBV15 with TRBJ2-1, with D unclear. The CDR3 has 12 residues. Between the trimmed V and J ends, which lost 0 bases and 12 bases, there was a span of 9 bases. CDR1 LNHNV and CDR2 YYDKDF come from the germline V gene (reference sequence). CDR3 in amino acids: CATSRDLVAQFF. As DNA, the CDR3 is TGTGCCACCAGCAGAGATCTAGTGGCGCAGTTCTTC.

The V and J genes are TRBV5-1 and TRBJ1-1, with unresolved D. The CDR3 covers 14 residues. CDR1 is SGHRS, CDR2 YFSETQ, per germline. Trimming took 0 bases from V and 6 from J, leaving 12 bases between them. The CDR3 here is CASSLAGQGAEAFF. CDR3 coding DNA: TGCGCCAGCAGCTTGGCCGGCCAAGGAGCTGAAGCTTTCTTT.

For the CDR3, the DNA is TGCAGCGTTGAAAAGGGAGCGAGCTCCTACAATGAGCAGTTCTTC. Protein sequence: CSVEKGASSYNEQFF. The chain has TRBV29-1 and TRBJ2-1; the D gene is possibly TRBD2 (5 bases). V was trimmed by 2 bases and J by 0 bases, leaving 11 bases between them. The CDR3 has 15 amino acids. Germline V gene sequence: CDR1 SQVTM, CDR2 ANQGSEA.

The CDR3 nucleotides read TGCGCCAGCAGCCAAGTCGGGACAGGGCTTGGCTACACCTTC. Translating it yields CASSQVGTGLGYTF. V and J are TRBV4-1 and TRBJ1-2, with 9 bases that match TRBD1. This CDR3 spans 14 amino acids. V gave up 1 base and J gave up 7 bases; unmatched junction bases: 4. Germline assignment: CDR1 MGHRA and CDR2 YSYEKL.

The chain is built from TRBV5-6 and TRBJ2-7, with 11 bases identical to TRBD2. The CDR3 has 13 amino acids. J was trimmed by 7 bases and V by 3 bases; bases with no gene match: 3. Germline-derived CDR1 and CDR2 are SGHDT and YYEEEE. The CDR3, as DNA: TGTGCCAGCAGCTCATTAGCGGGAGGGGAGCAGTACTTC. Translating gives CASSSLAGGEQYF.

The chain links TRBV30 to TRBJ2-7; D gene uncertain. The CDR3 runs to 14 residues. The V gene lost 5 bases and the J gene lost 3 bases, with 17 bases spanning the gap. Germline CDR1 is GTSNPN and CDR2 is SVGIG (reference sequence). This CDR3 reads CAWAHRLVGYEQYF. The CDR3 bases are TGTGCCTGGGCCCATAGACTGGTAGGCTACGAGCAGTACTTC. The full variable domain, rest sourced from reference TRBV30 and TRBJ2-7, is SQTIHQWPATLVQPVGSPLSLECTVEGTSNPNLYWYRQAAGRGLQLLFYSVGIGQISSEVPQNLSASRPQDRQFILSSKKLLLSDSGFYLCAWAHRLVGYEQYFGPGTRLTVT.

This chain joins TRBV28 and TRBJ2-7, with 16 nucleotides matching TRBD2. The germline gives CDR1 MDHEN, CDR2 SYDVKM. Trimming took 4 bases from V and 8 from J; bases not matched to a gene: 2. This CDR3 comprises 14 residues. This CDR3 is CASSWGLAGGKQYF. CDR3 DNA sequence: TGTGCCAGCAGTTGGGGACTAGCGGGAGGGAAGCAGTACTTC. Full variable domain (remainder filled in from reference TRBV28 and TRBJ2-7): DVKVTQSSRYLVKRTGEKVFLECVQDMDHENMFWYRQDPGLGLRLIYFSYDVKMKEKGDIPEGYSVSREKKERFSLILESASTNQTSMYLCASSWGLAGGKQYFGPGTRLTVT.

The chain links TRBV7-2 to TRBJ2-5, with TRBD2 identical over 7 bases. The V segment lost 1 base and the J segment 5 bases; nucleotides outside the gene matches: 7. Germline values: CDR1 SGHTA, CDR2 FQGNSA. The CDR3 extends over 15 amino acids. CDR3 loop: CASSLEAGPRETQYF. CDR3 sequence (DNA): TGTGCCAGCAGCTTAGAAGCGGGACCCCGGGAGACCCAGTACTTC.

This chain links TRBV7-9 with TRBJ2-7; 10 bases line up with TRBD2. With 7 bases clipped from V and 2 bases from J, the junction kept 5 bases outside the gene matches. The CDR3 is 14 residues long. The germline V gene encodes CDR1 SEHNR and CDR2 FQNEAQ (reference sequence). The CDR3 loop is CASTRAGGAYEQYF. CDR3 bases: TGTGCCAGCACCCGAGCGGGAGGGGCCTACGAGCAGTACTTC.

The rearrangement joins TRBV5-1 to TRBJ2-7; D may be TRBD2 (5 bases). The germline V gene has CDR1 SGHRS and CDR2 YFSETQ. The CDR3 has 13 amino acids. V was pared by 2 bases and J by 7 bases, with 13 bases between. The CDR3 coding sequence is TGCGCCAGCAGCTTCGAGGGTTCGAGGGAGCAGTACTTC. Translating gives CASSFEGSREQYF.

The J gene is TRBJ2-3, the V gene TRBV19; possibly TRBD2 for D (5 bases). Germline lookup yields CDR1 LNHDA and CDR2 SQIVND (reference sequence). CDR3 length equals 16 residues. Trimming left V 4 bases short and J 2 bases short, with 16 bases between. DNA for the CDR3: TGTGCCAGTAGTAACTTGGGAGAGGGCCTCACAGATACGCAGTATTTT. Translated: CASSNLGEGLTDTQYF.

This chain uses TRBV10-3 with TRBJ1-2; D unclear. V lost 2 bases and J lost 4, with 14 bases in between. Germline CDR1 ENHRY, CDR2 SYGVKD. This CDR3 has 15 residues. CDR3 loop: CAISERQAAGYGYTF. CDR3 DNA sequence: TGTGCCATCAGTGAGAGGCAGGCCGCTGGCTATGGCTACACCTTC.

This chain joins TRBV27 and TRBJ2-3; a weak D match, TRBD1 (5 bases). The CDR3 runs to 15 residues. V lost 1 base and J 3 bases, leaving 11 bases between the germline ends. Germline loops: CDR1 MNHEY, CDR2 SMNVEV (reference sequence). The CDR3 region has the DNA TGTGCCAGCAGTTTATGGCCAGGGTGGACAGATACGCAGTATTTT. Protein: CASSLWPGWTDTQYF.

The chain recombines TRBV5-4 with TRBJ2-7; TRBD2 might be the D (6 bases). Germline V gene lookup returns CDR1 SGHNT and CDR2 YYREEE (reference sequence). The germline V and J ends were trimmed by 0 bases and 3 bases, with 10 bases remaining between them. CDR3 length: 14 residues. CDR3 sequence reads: CASSLGRRGYEQYF. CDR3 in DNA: TGTGCCAGCAGCTTGGGGCGGCGGGGCTACGAGCAGTACTTC.

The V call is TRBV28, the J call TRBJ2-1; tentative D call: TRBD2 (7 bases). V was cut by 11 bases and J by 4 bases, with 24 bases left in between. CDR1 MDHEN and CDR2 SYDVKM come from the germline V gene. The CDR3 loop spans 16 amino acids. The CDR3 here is CAGGAGKASGYNEQFF. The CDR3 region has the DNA TGTGCCGGGGGGGCAGGTAAGGCTAGCGGATACAATGAGCAGTTCTTC.

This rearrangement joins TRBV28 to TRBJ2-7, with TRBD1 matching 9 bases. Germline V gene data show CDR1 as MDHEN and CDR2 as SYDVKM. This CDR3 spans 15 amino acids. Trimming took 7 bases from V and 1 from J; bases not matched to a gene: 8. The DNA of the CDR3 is TGTGCCAGCACCGGTCGTGGGACAGGGTCCTACGAGCAGTACTTC. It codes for CASTGRGTGSYEQYF.

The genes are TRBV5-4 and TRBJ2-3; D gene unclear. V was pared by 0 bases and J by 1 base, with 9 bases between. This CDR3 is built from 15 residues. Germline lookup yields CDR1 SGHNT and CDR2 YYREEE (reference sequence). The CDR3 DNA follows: TGTGCCAGCAGCTTGGTATCAGATCGCACAGATACGCAGTATTTT. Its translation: CASSLVSDRTDTQYF.

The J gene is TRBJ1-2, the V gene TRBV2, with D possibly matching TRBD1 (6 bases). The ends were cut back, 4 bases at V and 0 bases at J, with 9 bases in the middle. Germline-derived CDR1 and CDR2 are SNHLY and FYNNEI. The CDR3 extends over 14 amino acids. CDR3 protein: CASSADRANYGYTF. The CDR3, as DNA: TGTGCCAGCAGTGCGGACAGAGCTAACTATGGCTACACCTTC.

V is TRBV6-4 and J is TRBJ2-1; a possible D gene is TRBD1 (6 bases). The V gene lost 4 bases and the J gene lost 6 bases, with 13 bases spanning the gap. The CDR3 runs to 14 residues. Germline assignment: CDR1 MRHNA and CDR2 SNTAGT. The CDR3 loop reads CASSVNRVTNEQFF. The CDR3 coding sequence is TGTGCCAGCAGTGTGAACAGGGTCACCAATGAGCAGTTCTTC.

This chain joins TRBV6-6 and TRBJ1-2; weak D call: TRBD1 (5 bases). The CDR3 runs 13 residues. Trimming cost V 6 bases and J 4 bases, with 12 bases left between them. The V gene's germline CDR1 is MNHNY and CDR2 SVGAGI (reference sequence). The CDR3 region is CASRTGDLYGYTF. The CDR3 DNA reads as TGTGCCAGCAGGACGGGGGATCTCTATGGCTACACCTTC.

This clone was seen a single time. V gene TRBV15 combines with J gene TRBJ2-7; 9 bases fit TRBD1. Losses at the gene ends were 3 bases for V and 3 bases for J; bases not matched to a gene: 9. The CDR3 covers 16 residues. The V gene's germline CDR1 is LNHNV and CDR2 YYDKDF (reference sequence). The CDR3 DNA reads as TGTGCCACCAGCAGCCGGGACAGGGATGGAGGCTACGAGCAGTACTTC. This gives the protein CATSSRDRDGGYEQYF.